The text below deals with one T cell receptor (beta chain). Antigen unknown. TCRdb's table, derived via immunoSEQ multiplex PCR, lists solely in-frame clones and lacks some. The data hold 45,000 to 60,000 clones, with approximately 82% observed a single time. The entry originates in a study of identifying expanded T cells in peripheral blood. Germline V gene data show CDR1 as LNHDA and CDR2 as SQIVND (reference sequence). This CDR3 has 16 amino acids. V dropped 3 bases and J dropped 1; count of bases not matched to a gene: 4. Whole-study findings and limits: Across healthy donors, higher total template counts meant significantly greater roughly two-week count variance.

The sequencing sample was made of blood. The chain joins TRBV19 to TRBJ1-5; 9 bases match TRBD1. The TCR comes from a person aged 18 to 70 in good health. DNA of the CDR3: TGTGCCAGTAGTATGGGGGGACAGGGAAGCAATCAGCCCCAGCATTTT. Translating it yields CASSMGGQGSNQPQHF.